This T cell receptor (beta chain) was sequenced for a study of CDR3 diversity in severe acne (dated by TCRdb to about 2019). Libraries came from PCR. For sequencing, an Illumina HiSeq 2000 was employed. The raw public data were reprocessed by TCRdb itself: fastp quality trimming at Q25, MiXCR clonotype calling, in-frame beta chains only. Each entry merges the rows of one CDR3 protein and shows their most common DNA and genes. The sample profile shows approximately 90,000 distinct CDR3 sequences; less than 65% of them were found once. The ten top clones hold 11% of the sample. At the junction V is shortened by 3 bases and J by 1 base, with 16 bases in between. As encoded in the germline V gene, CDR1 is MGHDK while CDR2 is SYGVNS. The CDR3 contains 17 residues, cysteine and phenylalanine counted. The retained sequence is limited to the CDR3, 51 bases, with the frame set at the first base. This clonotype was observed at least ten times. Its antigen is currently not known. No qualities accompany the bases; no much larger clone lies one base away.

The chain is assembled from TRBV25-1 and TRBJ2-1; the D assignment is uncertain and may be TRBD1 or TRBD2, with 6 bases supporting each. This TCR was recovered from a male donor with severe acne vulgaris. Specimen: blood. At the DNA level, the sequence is TGTGCCAGCAGTGAGGGAGGTGCAGGGGTGTCCTACAATGAGCAGTTCTTC. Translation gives CASSEGGAGVSYNEQFF.